This is a list of T cell receptor beta chains from one sample in a study of blood T cell repertoires in COVID-19. Libraries were prepared by immunoSEQ multiplex PCR; TCRdb keeps only in-frame clonotypes and omits some of them. The sample has around 260,000 clones; around 81% are singletons. The specimen was peripheral blood. Receptors were obtained from a person aged 70 to 85 with COVID-19, enrolled during active disease. Both conserved end residues are part of each CDR3. Each record gives: V gene, clone size, J gene, D gene, CDR3 DNA, CDR3 protein. D genes are given only for firm matches. For some rows the clone size is stated as once, few or many, or as a class when expanded; others skip it.

TRBV5-6,NA,TRBJ2-1,TRBD2,TGTGCCAGCAGCTTGGTCTCCGGGAGGGCCTACAATGAGCAGTTCTTC,CASSLVSGRAYNEQFF
TRBV4-1,NA,TRBJ1-4,TRBD1,TGCGCCAGCAGTTCTTTGGGACAGCGTGAAAAACTGTTTTTT,CASSSLGQREKLFF
TRBV15,NA,TRBJ1-6,NA,TGTGCCACCAGCAGAAAAAACAGGGATACACCCCTCCACTTT,CATSRKNRDTPLHF
TRBV3-1/TRBV3-2,NA,TRBJ2-5,NA,TGTGCCAGCAGCCAAGAGCGCCGTCGGACTTTTCAAGAGACCCAGTACTTC,CASSQERRRTFQETQYF
TRBV4-3,NA,TRBJ1-5,TRBD1,TGCGCCAGCAGCCTGAGACAGGGGGGACAGCCCCAGCATTTT,CASSLRQGGQPQHF
TRBV30,once,TRBJ1-1,TRBD1,TGTGCCTCAAAGAAGACAGGGAAATTTGAAGCTTTCTTT,CASKKTGKFEAFF
TRBV5-3,NA,TRBJ2-5,TRBD1,TGTGCCAGAAGCCCCCCCGACAGGGACCAAGAGACCCAGTACTTC,CARSPPDRDQETQYF
TRBV10-3,NA,TRBJ1-6,NA,TGTGCCATCAGTGAGTCTGGGGGGGGCGTGGCACCCCTCCACTTT,CAISESGGGVAPLHF
TRBV6-2/TRBV6-3,NA,TRBJ2-1,TRBD2,TGTGCCAGCAGTAAGCTAGCGGGAGTACCCTACAATGAGCAGTTCTTC,CASSKLAGVPYNEQFF
TRBV4-2,NA,TRBJ2-5,NA,TGTGCCAGCAGCCAGGTGAACGGGGATGATCTAGAGACCCAGTACTTC,CASSQVNGDDLETQYF
TRBV5-6,NA,TRBJ1-2,TRBD1,TGTGCCAGCACCACCCAGGGGGGAGCTAACTATGGCTACACCTTC,CASTTQGGANYGYTF
TRBV19,NA,TRBJ2-3,NA,TGTGCCAGTAGTATAGATCAAAGCACAGATACGCAGTATTTT,CASSIDQSTDTQYF
TRBV2,NA,TRBJ1-3,NA,TGTGCCAGCAGTACAAACTTCTACGACGGGGACTCTGGAAACACCATATATTTT,CASSTNFYDGDSGNTIYF
TRBV6-5,NA,TRBJ1-2,NA,TGTGCCAGCAAACCGGATACGCCAGGCTATGGCTACACCTTC,CASKPDTPGYGYTF
TRBV6-6,once,TRBJ1-4,TRBD1,TGTGCCAGCCGCCCCGGGACAGGGGAACTGTTTTTT,CASRPGTGELFF
TRBV6-5,few,TRBJ1-2,TRBD1,TGTGCCAGCAGTAGGACAGGAGGACTCGGCTATGGCTACACCTTC,CASSRTGGLGYGYTF
TRBV18,NA,TRBJ2-4,TRBD2,TGTGCCAGCTCATCGACCGAGAGGACTAGCGGAAACATTCAGTACTTC,CASSSTERTSGNIQYF
TRBV4-2,NA,TRBJ2-5,NA,TGTGCCAGCAGCCAAGCCAGCGGGTCAGAGACCCAGTACTTC,CASSQASGSETQYF
TRBV20-1,NA,TRBJ2-5,TRBD2,TGCAGTGCTAGTTCTAGCGGAAACCCACAAGAGACCCAGTACTTC,CSASSSGNPQETQYF
TRBV6-5,NA,TRBJ1-2,NA,TGTGCCAGCAGACCCGAGAACAGCTATGGCTACACCTTC,CASRPENSYGYTF
TRBV6-5,NA,TRBJ1-5,NA,TGTGCCAGCAGTTACGCGGAGGGTCCCCAGCATTTT,CASSYAEGPQHF
TRBV12-3/TRBV12-4,few,TRBJ1-6,TRBD1,TGTGCCAGCAGCCCAGGGACAGAGGCACCCCTCCACTTT,CASSPGTEAPLHF
TRBV5-4,NA,TRBJ2-2,NA,TGTGCCAGCAGCCCTCGACAGCACACCGGGGAGCTGTTTTTT,CASSPRQHTGELFF
TRBV9,few,TRBJ1-4,NA,TGTGCCAGCAGCTTGTATCAGGGGCTTAATGAAAAACTGTTTTTT,CASSLYQGLNEKLFF
TRBV28,NA,TRBJ2-7,TRBD2,TGTGCCAGCAGGAAGGCGGGGGGCGTCTCCTACGAGCAGTACTTC,CASRKAGGVSYEQYF
TRBV9,NA,TRBJ2-2,TRBD2,TGTGCCAGCAACCCAGCGGGAGAAGTCGGGGAGCTGTTTTTT,CASNPAGEVGELFF
TRBV6-5,NA,TRBJ1-1,TRBD1,TGTGCCAGTCAAGGACAGGGACCTGAAGCTTTCTTT,CASQGQGPEAFF
TRBV7-2,NA,TRBJ1-5,NA,TGTGCCAGCAGCTTTCGGGCAGGGGCGGATCAGCCCCAGCATTTT,CASSFRAGADQPQHF
TRBV6-2/TRBV6-3,NA,TRBJ2-2,NA,TGTGCCAGCAGTTACTTCCTGACTAACACCGGGGAGCTGTTTTTT,CASSYFLTNTGELFF
TRBV11-1,once,TRBJ2-3,TRBD2,TGTGCCAGCAGCATTGGACTAGCGGGACACACAGATACGCAGTATTTT,CASSIGLAGHTDTQYF
TRBV5-5,NA,TRBJ1-1,TRBD1,TGTGCCAGCAGCACGACAGGGACCACTGAAGCTTTCTTT,CASSTTGTTEAFF
TRBV6-6,few,TRBJ1-4,NA,TGTGCCAGCAGTTATCTCCAGGGAGGGGAAAAACTGTTTTTT,CASSYLQGGEKLFF
TRBV6-6,few,TRBJ1-1,NA,TGTGCCAGCAGTTACTCCGTATCTGAAGCTTTCTTT,CASSYSVSEAFF
TRBV28,NA,TRBJ1-6,NA,TGTGCCAGCAGTATCTCGCAGGGCCTCAATTCACCCCTCCACTTT,CASSISQGLNSPLHF
TRBV7-8,NA,TRBJ2-1,TRBD2,TGTGCCAGCAGCGCAAGACTAGCGGGAGGGAGCTCCTACAATGAGCAGTTCTTC,CASSARLAGGSSYNEQFF
TRBV3-1/TRBV3-2,NA,TRBJ2-7,TRBD2,TGTGCCAGCAGCCAAGGAGCGGGACCCTCCTACGAGCAGTACTTC,CASSQGAGPSYEQYF
TRBV9,NA,TRBJ2-1,TRBD2,TGTGCCAGCAGCCTAGGGACTAGTAACAATGAGCAGTTCTTC,CASSLGTSNNEQFF
TRBV9,NA,TRBJ2-1,NA,TGTGCCAGCAGCGTAGGGCAGGCCTACAATGAGCAGTTCTTC,CASSVGQAYNEQFF
TRBV11-1,NA,TRBJ2-7,TRBD1,TGTGCCAGCAGAAAGGACACCGGGACAGGATTCTACGAGCAGTACTTC,CASRKDTGTGFYEQYF
TRBV5-1,NA,TRBJ2-5,TRBD2,TGCGCCAGCAGCTTGGAGTCCTGGCGGGAGAAAGGAGAGACCCAGTACTTC,CASSLESWREKGETQYF
TRBV6-5,NA,TRBJ1-4,NA,TGTGCCAGCAGGACAGCGAAAACTAATGAAAAACTGTTTTTT,CASRTAKTNEKLFF
TRBV2,NA,TRBJ1-1,NA,TGTGCCAGCTCTGTAGACAGAATGAACACTGAAGCTTTCTTT,CASSVDRMNTEAFF
TRBV5-1,few,TRBJ2-1,TRBD1,TGCGCCAGCAGCTCGGCCGGGACAGGGCTGCGCTACAATGAGCAGTTCTTC,CASSSAGTGLRYNEQFF
TRBV5-4,NA,TRBJ2-6,NA,TGTGCCAGCAGCAAAGATCGGGGCTCTGGGGCCAACGTCCTGACTTTC,CASSKDRGSGANVLTF
TRBV5-4,NA,TRBJ1-3,NA,TGTGCCAGCAGCACAGAAAGGACATCCGGAAACACCATATATTTT,CASSTERTSGNTIYF
TRBV5-4,NA,TRBJ2-3,TRBD2,TGTGCCAGCAGCTTGAGTAGCGGGGGGGCTTGGAGCACAGATACGCAGTATTTT,CASSLSSGGAWSTDTQYF
TRBV9,NA,TRBJ2-1,TRBD2,TGTGCCAGCAGCGCGTCTACGGGACTAGCGGTTTCCTACAATGAGCAGTTCTTC,CASSASTGLAVSYNEQFF
TRBV5-1,NA,TRBJ1-2,NA,TGCGCCAGCAGCCCCTCCGGGGGAAACTATGGCTACACCTTC,CASSPSGGNYGYTF